These T cell receptor beta chains were read from a single sample in a study of blood T cell repertoires in COVID-19. Generated by immunoSEQ multiplex PCR, the TCRdb table keeps only in-frame clones and is missing some. The sample consists of about 170,000 clones, 85% of them appearing once. Sample: peripheral blood. These TCRs come from a human donor with acute or convalescent COVID-19. The donor label of this sample is uncertain. Both conserved end residues are trimmed from each CDR3. Fields, in order: V gene, CDR3 protein.

V: TRBV5-4; CDR3: ASSPGLAGGSSYNEQF
V: TRBV12-5; CDR3: ASGLSGGYEQY
V: TRBV7-9; CDR3: ASSPSSGNTIY
V: TRBV18; CDR3: ASSRRNSTGREIQY
V: TRBV28; CDR3: ASRIFSLGATNEKLF
V: TRBV11-2; CDR3: ASSLSQGVYEQY
V: TRBV5-1; CDR3: ASSLNLDTTGETQY
V: TRBV11-3; CDR3: ASSVQGSSGNTIY
V: TRBV5-1; CDR3: ASSLAGGYGYT
V: TRBV6-2/TRBV6-3; CDR3: ASSHWRDRAAEQY
V: TRBV6-1; CDR3: ASSEVRAQPQH
V: TRBV4-3; CDR3: ASSLGTGRLNTEAF
V: TRBV5-6; CDR3: ASSPTEGVYGYT
V: TRBV5-1; CDR3: ASSRGGKNTEAF
V: TRBV7-9; CDR3: ASSSGQGGETQY
V: TRBV28; CDR3: ASTPDYNYGYT
V: TRBV6-5; CDR3: ASSSRGGVSPLH
V: TRBV18; CDR3: ASSPLGQGTNYGYT